The T cell receptor beta chain under discussion was sequenced for a study of T-cell memory formation after mild COVID-19. Study information: Clustering of TCRs was largely donor specific. Study-level results: CD4+ bias marked clones expanding day 15 to 37, unlike balanced contracting clones.

Germline V CDR1 and CDR2: LGHDT, YNNKEL (reference sequence). With V trimmed by 0 bases and J by 3 bases, 7 bases remained unmatched. The CDR3 sequence is 19 residues long. Employing constant-segment primers, 5'RACE generated TCR alpha and TCR beta cDNA libraries bearing sample barcodes and UMIs. TCRdb ran MiXCR on the 5' RACE reads and lists one entry per CDR3 protein. Of about 440,000 distinct CDR3 sequences listed, roughly 20% were seen once; the top ten hold more than 8%. Points on this clonotype: Its cognate antigen is unknown.

V usage is TRBV3-1 and J usage is TRBJ2-2, with 13 positions matching TRBD2. The origin of this receptor is an adult woman who had mild COVID-19 (a few samples of this study predate the infection). Cell type and time point are not known. Sequenced material: PBMCs or a T cell subset sorted from them (not recorded which). The CDR3 DNA is TGTGCCAGCAGCCAAGACACTAGCGGGGGGGCCTCGTACACCGGGGAGCTGTTTTTT. This encodes CASSQDTSGGASYTGELFF.